These T cell receptor beta chains were read from a single sample in a study of T cells in Graves' hyperthyroidism and ophthalmopathy. TCRdb independently ran MiXCR on the multiplex PCR reads; one entry per CDR3 protein. Of approximately 400,000 distinct CDR3 sequences in the sample, over 11% were seen once. Material: blood. These TCRs come from a woman aged 60 to 75 with Graves' hyperthyroidism. Both conserved end residues are part of each CDR3. The D gene is left open where the match is weak. Clone size appears in some rows only: once, few, many, or a class for an expanded clone.

clone size	V gene	D gene	J gene	CDR3 protein	CDR3 DNA
few	TRBV11-2	TRBD2	TRBJ2-1	CASSLVAGGRAEQFF	TGTGCCAGCAGCTTAGTGGCGGGAGGGCGGGCTGAGCAGTTCTTC
many	TRBV6-1	TRBD2	TRBJ2-1	CASRTSGTSGPYNEQFF	TGTGCCAGCAGGACCTCCGGGACTAGCGGACCCTACAATGAGCAGTTCTTC
many	TRBV6-1	TRBD1	TRBJ1-5	CASSVPGQVGQPQHF	TGTGCCAGCAGCGTCCCGGGACAGGTGGGTCAGCCCCAGCATTTT
-	TRBV7-2	-	TRBJ1-1	CASSLLQGRANTEAFF	TGTGCCAGCAGCTTACTCCAGGGGAGGGCGAACACTGAAGCTTTCTTT
few	TRBV19	-	TRBJ2-3	CASSGWTASGDTQYF	TGTGCCAGTAGTGGCTGGACAGCTTCAGGGGATACGCAGTATTTT
-	TRBV19	-	TRBJ1-1	CASSIITAGAAEAFF	TGTGCCAGTAGTATAATTACTGCAGGGGCCGCTGAAGCTTTCTTT
few	TRBV5-1	TRBD2	TRBJ2-1	CASSLELAGGRSQQFF	TGCGCCAGCAGCTTGGAGTTAGCGGGAGGCCGGAGTCAGCAGTTCTTC
many	TRBV5-6	-	TRBJ2-7	CASSSPFVEQGQYF	TGTGCCAGCAGCTCCCCCTTCGTTGAGCAGGGGCAGTACTTC
-	TRBV28	TRBD2	TRBJ2-3	CASSRTSGSGTQYF	TGTGCCAGCAGCCGGACTAGCGGGAGTGGTACGCAGTATTTT
once	TRBV18	-	TRBJ2-5	CASSPPGHQETQYF	TGTGCCAGCTCACCGCCCGGGCACCAAGAGACCCAGTACTTC
many	TRBV27	-	TRBJ2-7	CASSLNTGAYEQYF	TGTGCCAGCAGTTTAAATACGGGGGCCTACGAGCAGTACTTC
many	TRBV18	TRBD1	TRBJ1-2	CASSPNPGQANYGYTF	TGTGCCAGCTCACCGAACCCCGGACAGGCAAACTATGGCTACACCTTC
-	TRBV20-1	TRBD2	TRBJ2-7	CSARAGGFGEQYF	TGCAGTGCGAGAGCGGGAGGTTTCGGCGAGCAGTACTTC
many	TRBV5-5	-	TRBJ1-1	CASSGRRNTEAFF	TGTGCCAGCAGCGGGCGGAGGAACACTGAAGCTTTCTTT
-	TRBV6-1	TRBD2	TRBJ2-1	CASRGAGTSGSTYYNEQFF	TGTGCCAGCAGAGGAGCCGGGACTAGCGGGAGTACCTATTACAATGAGCAGTTCTTC
-	TRBV10-2	-	TRBJ1-1	CASLPIANTEAFF	TGCGCCAGCCTTCCAATAGCGAACACTGAAGCTTTCTTT
-	TRBV5-1	-	TRBJ1-1	CASSGGFANTEAFF	TGCGCCAGCAGTGGGGGGTTTGCGAACACTGAAGCTTTCTTT
many	TRBV12-3/TRBV12-4	-	TRBJ1-2	CASSNTGYGYTF	TGTGCCAGCAGCAACACGGGCTATGGCTACACCTTC
many	TRBV11-2	-	TRBJ2-5	CASSLGVGTAGQETQYF	TGTGCCAGCAGCTTAGGGGTCGGAACGGCGGGGCAAGAGACCCAGTACTTC
many	TRBV12-3/TRBV12-4	-	TRBJ1-4	CASSPEGSGNEKLFF	TGTGCCAGCAGCCCCGAAGGTAGTGGTAATGAAAAACTGTTTTTT
many	TRBV11-3	TRBD1	TRBJ1-6	CASSLVGQNSPLHF	TGTGCCAGCAGCTTAGTGGGACAGAATTCACCCCTCCACTTT
-	TRBV19	-	TRBJ1-5	CASSTRGAGGNQPQHF	TGTGCCAGTAGCACACGAGGGGCGGGGGGCAATCAGCCCCAGCATTTT
many	TRBV5-1	-	TRBJ2-3	CASKSFVAQAEDTQYF	TGCGCCAGCAAGAGCTTCGTCGCACAGGCCGAAGATACGCAGTATTTT
many	TRBV19	-	TRBJ1-1	CASSMRTANTEAFF	TGTGCCAGTAGTATGAGGACGGCGAACACTGAAGCTTTCTTT
-	TRBV5-1	-	TRBJ2-5	CASSLGTRGKETQYF	TGCGCCAGCAGCTTGGGGACTCGGGGGAAAGAGACCCAGTACTTC
many	TRBV7-9	-	TRBJ2-3	CASSFKGDTQYF	TGTGCCAGCAGCTTTAAGGGAGATACGCAGTATTTT